This T cell receptor beta chain was retrieved from a study of blood T cell repertoires in COVID-19. Overall study: Specimens from acute and convalescent COVID-19 originated in the United States, Italy and Spain. T cells, B-cell-depleted T cells, or PBMCs supplied cDNA or gDNA.

Germline CDR1 reads KGHDR; CDR2 reads SFDVKD. The CDR3 runs to 14 residues. V shed 5 bases, J shed 2 bases, and the junction held 3 bases outside the gene matches. In the original analysis: Estimation of nucleated cell counts was performed using reference gene primer amplification. Assay: immunoSEQ multiplex PCR; the TCRdb copy retains only in-frame clones and omits some. That table is the source of V, J and clone size, and D and trimming were worked out from the DNA. The sample has roughly 200,000 clones, around nine tenths seen once. Sequencing was done on a sample of peripheral blood. This rearrangement joins TRBV24-1 to TRBJ2-5, with 8 bases aligning to TRBD2. This receptor was obtained from a man in his sixties with acute or convalescent COVID-19. The CDR3 loop reads CATSVSGGQETQYF. The CDR3 nucleotides are TGTGCCACCAGTGTGAGCGGGGGACAAGAGACCCAGTACTTC.